The entry below gives a single T cell receptor (beta chain) sequence along with its context. As to treatment: oral pan-JAK inhibitor, 5-10 mg twice daily. The data were taken from a study of CD8+ T cells in alopecia areata. Germline loops: CDR1 ENHRY, CDR2 SYGVKD. V lost 7 bases to trimming and J lost 5 bases, with 15 bases between them. The CDR3 covers 13 residues. As the sequencing template, cDNA was produced by extracting RNA and reverse transcribing it. Sequencing used immunoSEQ multiplex PCR; TCRdb keeps in-frame clones, though not all of them. The sample lists approximately 210,000 clones; just under 65% were seen once.

The origin of this receptor is a human donor with alopecia areata. This chain connects TRBV10-3 to TRBJ2-7; D might be TRBD1 (5 bases). The specimen comprised CD4+ T cells sorted from blood, sampled around week 49, from a patient treated with tofacitinib. CDR3 in amino acids: CAITPSGKHEQYF. CDR3 DNA sequence: TGTGCCATCACCCCATCAGGGAAGCACGAGCAGTACTTC.